Listed below are T cell receptor beta chains from one sample, sequenced in a study of blood T cell repertoires in COVID-19. TCRdb's table, derived via immunoSEQ multiplex PCR, lists solely in-frame clones and lacks some. The table lists roughly 140,000 clones, 85% of them singletons, with around 6.5% in the top ten. Sequenced: PBMCs or T cells enriched from blood (not recorded which). All receptors come from a woman aged 40 to 50 who had recovered from COVID-19. Each CDR3 is given with its conserved first and last residue. A D gene is named only where the DNA matches it firmly. A row's size may be missing; if present it is once, few, many or a size class.

J gene: TRBJ1-5
V gene: TRBV5-1
clone size: -
D gene: -
CDR3 DNA: TGCGCCAGCAGCGGGTTCGGACAGAGCAATCAGCCCCAGCATTTT
CDR3 protein: CASSGFGQSNQPQHF

J gene: TRBJ1-5
V gene: TRBV2
clone size: -
D gene: TRBD1
CDR3 DNA: TGTGCCAGCAGTGAGGAGGGACAGGAGAATCAGCCCCAGCATTTT
CDR3 protein: CASSEEGQENQPQHF

J gene: TRBJ2-7
V gene: TRBV5-1
clone size: -
D gene: TRBD1
CDR3 DNA: TGCGCCAGCAGCGAAGGACAGGGGCTCTCCTACGAGCAGTACTTC
CDR3 protein: CASSEGQGLSYEQYF

J gene: TRBJ1-5
V gene: TRBV18
clone size: -
D gene: -
CDR3 DNA: TGTGCCAGCTCACCCCAGGGGAATCAGCCCCAGCATTTT
CDR3 protein: CASSPQGNQPQHF

J gene: TRBJ1-5
V gene: TRBV19
clone size: -
D gene: -
CDR3 DNA: TGTGCCAGTAGCACCATTCAAACAGGGTCGCGTCAGCCCCAGCATTTT
CDR3 protein: CASSTIQTGSRQPQHF

J gene: TRBJ1-6
V gene: TRBV5-1
clone size: few
D gene: -
CDR3 DNA: TGCGCCAGCCGACCCGACAGCCGCTCCTATAATTCACCCCTCCACTTT
CDR3 protein: CASRPDSRSYNSPLHF

J gene: TRBJ2-7
V gene: TRBV29-1
clone size: -
D gene: TRBD1
CDR3 DNA: TGCAGCGTCCGACAGGGGGGCACTTACGAGCAGTACTTC
CDR3 protein: CSVRQGGTYEQYF

J gene: TRBJ2-1
V gene: TRBV7-8
clone size: few
D gene: -
CDR3 DNA: TGTGCCAGCAGCTTAGAACCGCGGGGTGAGCAGTTCTTC
CDR3 protein: CASSLEPRGEQFF

J gene: TRBJ2-7
V gene: TRBV2
clone size: -
D gene: TRBD1
CDR3 DNA: TGTGCCAGCAGCGGGACAGGAGTCTACGAGCAGTACTTC
CDR3 protein: CASSGTGVYEQYF

J gene: TRBJ2-7
V gene: TRBV27
clone size: -
D gene: -
CDR3 DNA: TGTGCCAGCAGTTTAAGTCGAGGCGAGCAGTACTTC
CDR3 protein: CASSLSRGEQYF

J gene: TRBJ1-5
V gene: TRBV30
clone size: few
D gene: -
CDR3 DNA: TGTGCCTGGAGTGTTGGGACAACCTGGGATCAGCCCCAGCATTTT
CDR3 protein: CAWSVGTTWDQPQHF

J gene: TRBJ1-3
V gene: TRBV5-1
clone size: few
D gene: -
CDR3 DNA: TGCGCCAGCAGAGGGGAAAACACCATATATTTT
CDR3 protein: CASRGENTIYF

J gene: TRBJ1-5
V gene: TRBV3-1/TRBV3-2
clone size: -
D gene: -
CDR3 DNA: TGTGCCAGCTCTATGGGGGGAAATCAGCCCCAGCATTTT
CDR3 protein: CASSMGGNQPQHF

J gene: TRBJ1-2
V gene: TRBV15
clone size: -
D gene: TRBD1
CDR3 DNA: TGTGCCACCAGCAGAGATACAGGGGGCTATGGCTACACCTTC
CDR3 protein: CATSRDTGGYGYTF

J gene: TRBJ2-1
V gene: TRBV9
clone size: -
D gene: TRBD1
CDR3 DNA: TGTGCCAGCAGGGGACAGGGGGCTTTTGATGAGCAGTTCTTC
CDR3 protein: CASRGQGAFDEQFF

J gene: TRBJ2-2
V gene: TRBV25-1
clone size: -
D gene: -
CDR3 DNA: TGTGCCAGCAGTGCAGGCGGGGAGCTGTTTTTT
CDR3 protein: CASSAGGELFF

J gene: TRBJ2-3
V gene: TRBV10-1
clone size: -
D gene: -
CDR3 DNA: TGCGCCAGCAGCTATTTTGCGGTCACAGATACGCAGTATTTT
CDR3 protein: CASSYFAVTDTQYF

J gene: TRBJ2-5
V gene: TRBV10-1
clone size: once
D gene: -
CDR3 DNA: TGCGCCAGCAGTGAGTCTGCGGTGGAGACCCAGTACTTC
CDR3 protein: CASSESAVETQYF

J gene: TRBJ2-2
V gene: TRBV30
clone size: -
D gene: -
CDR3 DNA: TGTGCCTGGAGTAGCCCCGCCGGGGAGCTGTTTTTT
CDR3 protein: CAWSSPAGELFF

J gene: TRBJ2-1
V gene: TRBV27
clone size: -
D gene: TRBD1
CDR3 DNA: TGTGCCAGCAGTTTCCAGGGGGCGACCTACAATGAGCAGTTCTTC
CDR3 protein: CASSFQGATYNEQFF

J gene: TRBJ1-1
V gene: TRBV3-1/TRBV3-2
clone size: -
D gene: -
CDR3 DNA: TGTGCCAGCAGCCAAGGGGCCGGGACAATGAACACTGAAGCTTTCTTT
CDR3 protein: CASSQGAGTMNTEAFF

J gene: TRBJ2-7
V gene: TRBV19
clone size: -
D gene: -
CDR3 DNA: TGTGCCAGTAGTATCTCACTAGCTCGCGAGCAGTACTTC
CDR3 protein: CASSISLAREQYF

J gene: TRBJ2-1
V gene: TRBV5-4
clone size: -
D gene: -
CDR3 DNA: TGTGCCAGCAGCTTGGTCGCCGGGGACAATGAGCAGTTCTTC
CDR3 protein: CASSLVAGDNEQFF

J gene: TRBJ1-2
V gene: TRBV27
clone size: -
D gene: TRBD1
CDR3 DNA: TGTGCCACTAGGGGACAGCGTGGCTACACCTTC
CDR3 protein: CATRGQRGYTF

J gene: TRBJ2-4
V gene: TRBV6-1
clone size: -
D gene: TRBD2
CDR3 DNA: TGTGCCAGCAGTGAAGGGAGCGGGGGCAAAAACATTCAGTACTTC
CDR3 protein: CASSEGSGGKNIQYF

J gene: TRBJ2-7
V gene: TRBV27
clone size: -
D gene: TRBD1
CDR3 DNA: TGTGCCAGCAGTTCACTTTGGGACAGGGGTACCTCCTACGAGCAGTACTTC
CDR3 protein: CASSSLWDRGTSYEQYF

J gene: TRBJ2-1
V gene: TRBV19
clone size: -
D gene: TRBD2
CDR3 DNA: TGTGCCAGTAGCTCGGGACTACTGGGAAACAATGAGCAGTTCTTC
CDR3 protein: CASSSGLLGNNEQFF

J gene: TRBJ1-3
V gene: TRBV5-5
clone size: few
D gene: -
CDR3 DNA: TGTGCCAGCAGCTTGCGGGGGAGTCGGTCTGGAAACACCATATATTTT
CDR3 protein: CASSLRGSRSGNTIYF

J gene: TRBJ1-2
V gene: TRBV12-3/TRBV12-4
clone size: -
D gene: -
CDR3 DNA: TGTGCCAGTCACCTTGGGGGGGGCTATGGCTACACCTTC
CDR3 protein: CASHLGGGYGYTF

J gene: TRBJ1-3
V gene: TRBV6-5
clone size: -
D gene: -
CDR3 DNA: TGTGCCAGCAGTACGCCACAGGTCTCTGGAAACACCATATATTTT
CDR3 protein: CASSTPQVSGNTIYF

J gene: TRBJ1-1
V gene: TRBV7-3
clone size: few
D gene: TRBD1
CDR3 DNA: TGTGCCAGCAGCTTAACGGGACAGGGGGCAGGCACTGAAGCTTTCTTT
CDR3 protein: CASSLTGQGAGTEAFF

J gene: TRBJ1-1
V gene: TRBV29-1
clone size: -
D gene: -
CDR3 DNA: TGCAGCGTTTCAAAGGGGACACTAGACACTGAAGCTTTCTTT
CDR3 protein: CSVSKGTLDTEAFF

J gene: TRBJ1-1
V gene: TRBV11-2
clone size: -
D gene: TRBD1
CDR3 DNA: TGTGCCAGCAGCTTGACAGGGGAGGGCACTGAAGCTTTCTTT
CDR3 protein: CASSLTGEGTEAFF